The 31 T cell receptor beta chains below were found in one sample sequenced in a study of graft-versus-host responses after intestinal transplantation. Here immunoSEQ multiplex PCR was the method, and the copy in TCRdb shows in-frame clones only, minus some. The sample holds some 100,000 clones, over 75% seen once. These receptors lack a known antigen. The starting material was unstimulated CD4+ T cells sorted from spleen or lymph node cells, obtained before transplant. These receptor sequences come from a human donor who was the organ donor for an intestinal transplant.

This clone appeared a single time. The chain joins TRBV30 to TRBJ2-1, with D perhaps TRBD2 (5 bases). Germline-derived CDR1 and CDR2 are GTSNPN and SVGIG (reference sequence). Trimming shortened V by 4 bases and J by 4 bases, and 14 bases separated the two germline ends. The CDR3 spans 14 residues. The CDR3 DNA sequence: TGTGCCTGGACGGGGTACTCAGGTTACAATGAGCAGTTCTTC. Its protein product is CAWTGYSGYNEQFF.

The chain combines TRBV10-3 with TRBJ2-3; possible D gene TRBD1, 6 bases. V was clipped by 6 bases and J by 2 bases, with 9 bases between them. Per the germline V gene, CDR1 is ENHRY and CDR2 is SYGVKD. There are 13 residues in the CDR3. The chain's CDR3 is CAISGQPTDTQYF. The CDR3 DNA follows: TGTGCCATCAGCGGACAGCCCACAGATACGCAGTATTTT.

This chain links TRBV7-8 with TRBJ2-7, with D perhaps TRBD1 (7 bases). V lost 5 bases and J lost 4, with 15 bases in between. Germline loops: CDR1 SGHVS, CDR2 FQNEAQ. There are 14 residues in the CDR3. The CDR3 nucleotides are TGTGCCAGCAGCGGGCGGGACAGCGCGTACGAGCAGTACTTC. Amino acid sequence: CASSGRDSAYEQYF.

The CDR3, as DNA: TGTGCCAGCAAAGTAGGTGTTTCACCCCTCCACTTT. Residues: CASKVGVSPLHF. This sequence joins TRBV2 and TRBJ1-6, with D unresolved. Germline loops: CDR1 SNHLY, CDR2 FYNNEI. Between the trimmed V and J ends, which lost 7 bases and 9 bases, there was a span of 10 bases. The CDR3 covers 12 residues.

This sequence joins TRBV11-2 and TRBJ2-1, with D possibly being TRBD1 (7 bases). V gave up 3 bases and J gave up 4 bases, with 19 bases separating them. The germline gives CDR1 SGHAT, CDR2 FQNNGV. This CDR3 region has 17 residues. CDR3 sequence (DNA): TGTGCCAGCAGCTTCGAGGGGGCGGGGTCGTTTTACAATGAGCAGTTCTTC. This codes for CASSFEGAGSFYNEQFF.

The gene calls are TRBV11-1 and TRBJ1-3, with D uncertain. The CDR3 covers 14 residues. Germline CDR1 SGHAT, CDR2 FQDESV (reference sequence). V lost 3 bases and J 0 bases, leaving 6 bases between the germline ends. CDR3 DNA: TGTGCCAGCAGCTTCAGGAGCTCTGGAAACACCATATATTTT. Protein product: CASSFRSSGNTIYF.

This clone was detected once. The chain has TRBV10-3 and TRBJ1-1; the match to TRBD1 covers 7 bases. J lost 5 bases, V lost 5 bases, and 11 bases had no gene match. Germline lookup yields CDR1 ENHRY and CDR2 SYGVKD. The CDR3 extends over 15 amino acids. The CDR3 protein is CAISLNKGAWTEAFF. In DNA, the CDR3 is TGTGCCATCAGTTTAAATAAGGGGGCTTGGACTGAAGCTTTCTTT.

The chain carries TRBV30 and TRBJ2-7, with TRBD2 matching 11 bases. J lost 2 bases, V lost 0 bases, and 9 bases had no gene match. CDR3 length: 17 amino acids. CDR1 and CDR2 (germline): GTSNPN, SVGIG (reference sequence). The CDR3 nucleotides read TGTGCCTGGAGTGTAAGGTTAGCGGGGGGGTTCCCCTACGAGCAGTACTTC. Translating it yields CAWSVRLAGGFPYEQYF.

Here the CDR3 DNA reads TGTGCCAGCAGTTTTAGACGGGGGATGAACACTGAAGCTTTCTTT. It encodes CASSFRRGMNTEAFF. The V gene is TRBV28, the J gene TRBJ1-1; possibly TRBD1 for D (5 bases). There are 15 residues in the CDR3. Germline V CDR1 and CDR2: MDHEN, SYDVKM. Trimming left V 3 bases short and J 0 bases short, with 11 bases between.

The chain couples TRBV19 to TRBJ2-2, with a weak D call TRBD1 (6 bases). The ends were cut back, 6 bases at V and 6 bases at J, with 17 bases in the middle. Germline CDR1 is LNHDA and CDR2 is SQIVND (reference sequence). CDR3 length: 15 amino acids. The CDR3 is CASRFGGQKAGELFF. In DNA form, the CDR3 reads TGTGCCAGTAGGTTTGGAGGACAGAAGGCCGGGGAGCTGTTTTTT.

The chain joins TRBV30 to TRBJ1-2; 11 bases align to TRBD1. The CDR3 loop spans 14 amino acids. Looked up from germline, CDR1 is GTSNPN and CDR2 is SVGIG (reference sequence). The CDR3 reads CALRPGQGAFGYTF. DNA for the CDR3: TGTGCTTTGCGACCCGGACAGGGGGCTTTTGGCTACACCTTC.

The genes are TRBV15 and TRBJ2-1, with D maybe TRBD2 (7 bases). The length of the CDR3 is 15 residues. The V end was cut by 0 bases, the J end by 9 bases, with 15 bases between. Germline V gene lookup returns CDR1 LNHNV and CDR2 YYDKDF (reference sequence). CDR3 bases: TGTGCCACCAGCAGAGATCTGGGGGGGCGCGGTGAGCAGTTCTTC. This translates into CATSRDLGGRGEQFF. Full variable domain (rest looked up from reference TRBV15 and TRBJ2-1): DAMVIQNPRYQVTQFGKPVTLSCSQTLNHNVMYWYQQKSSQAPKLLFHYYDKDFNNEADTPDNFQSRRPNTSFCFLDIRSPGLGDTAMYLCATSRDLGGRGEQFFGPGTRLTVL.

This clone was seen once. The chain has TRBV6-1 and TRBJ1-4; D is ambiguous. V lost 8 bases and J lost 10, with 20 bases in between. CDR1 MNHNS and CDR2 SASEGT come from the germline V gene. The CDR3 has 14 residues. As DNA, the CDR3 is TGTGCCAGCTGGTCCCCGAGCCATCGGGGAAAACTGTTTTTT. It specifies CASWSPSHRGKLFF.

CDR3 residues: CASSGDGVNTEAFF. CDR3 sequence (DNA): TGTGCCAGCAGTGGGGACGGGGTGAACACTGAAGCTTTCTTT. The chain has TRBV2 and TRBJ1-1; the D gene is possibly TRBD1 (5 bases). Looked up from germline, CDR1 is SNHLY and CDR2 is FYNNEI. V gave up 4 bases and J gave up 0 bases, with 9 bases separating them. The CDR3 totals 14 residues.

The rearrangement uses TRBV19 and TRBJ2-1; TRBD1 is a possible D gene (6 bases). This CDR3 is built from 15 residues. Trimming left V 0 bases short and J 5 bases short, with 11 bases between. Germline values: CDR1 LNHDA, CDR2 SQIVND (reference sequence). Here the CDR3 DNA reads TGTGCCAGTAGTATAGATTGGGACACGGACAATGAGCAGTTCTTC. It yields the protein CASSIDWDTDNEQFF.

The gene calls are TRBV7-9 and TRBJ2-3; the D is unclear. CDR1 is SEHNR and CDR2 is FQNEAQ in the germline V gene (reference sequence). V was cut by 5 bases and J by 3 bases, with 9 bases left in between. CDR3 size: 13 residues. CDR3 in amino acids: CASSLLGTDTQYF. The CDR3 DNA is TGTGCCAGCAGCCTCCTTGGGACAGATACGCAGTATTTT.

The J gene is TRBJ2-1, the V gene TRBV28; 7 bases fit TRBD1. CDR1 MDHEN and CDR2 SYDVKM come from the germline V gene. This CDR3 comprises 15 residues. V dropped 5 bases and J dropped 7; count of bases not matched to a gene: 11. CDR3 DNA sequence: TGTGCCAGCAGTCTAACCAGACAGGGTGTAAATGAGCAGTTCTTC. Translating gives CASSLTRQGVNEQFF.

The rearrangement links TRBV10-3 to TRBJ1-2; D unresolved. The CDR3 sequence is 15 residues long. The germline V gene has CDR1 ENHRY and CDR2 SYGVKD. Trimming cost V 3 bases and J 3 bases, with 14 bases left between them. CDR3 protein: CAISDGILRDYGYTF. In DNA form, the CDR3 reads TGTGCCATCAGTGATGGCATCCTGAGGGACTATGGCTACACCTTC.

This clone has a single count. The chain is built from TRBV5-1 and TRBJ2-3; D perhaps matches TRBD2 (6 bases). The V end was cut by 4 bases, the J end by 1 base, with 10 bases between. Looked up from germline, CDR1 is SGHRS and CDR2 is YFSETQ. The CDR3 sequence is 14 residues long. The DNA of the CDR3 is TGCGCCAGCAGCCCCAAGCGGGGCACAGATACGCAGTATTTT. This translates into CASSPKRGTDTQYF.

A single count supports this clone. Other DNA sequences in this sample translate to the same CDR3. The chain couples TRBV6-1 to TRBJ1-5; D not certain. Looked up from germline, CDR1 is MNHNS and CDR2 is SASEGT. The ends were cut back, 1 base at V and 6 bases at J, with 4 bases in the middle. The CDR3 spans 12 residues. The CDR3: CASSEGVQPQHF. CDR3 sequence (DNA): TGTGCCAGCAGTGAAGGGGTTCAGCCCCAGCATTTT.

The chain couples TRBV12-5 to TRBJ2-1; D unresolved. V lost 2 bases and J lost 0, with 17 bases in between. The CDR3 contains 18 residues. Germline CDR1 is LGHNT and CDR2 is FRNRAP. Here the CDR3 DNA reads TGTGCTAGTGGTTTGTATATCCTCGGCGAGGTCTCCTACAATGAGCAGTTCTTC. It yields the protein CASGLYILGEVSYNEQFF. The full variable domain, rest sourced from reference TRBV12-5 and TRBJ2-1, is DARVTQTPRHKVTEMGQEVTMRCQPILGHNTVFWYRQTMMQGLELLAYFRNRAPLDDSGMPKDRFSAEMPDATLATLKIQPSEPRDSAVYFCASGLYILGEVSYNEQFFGPGTRLTVL.

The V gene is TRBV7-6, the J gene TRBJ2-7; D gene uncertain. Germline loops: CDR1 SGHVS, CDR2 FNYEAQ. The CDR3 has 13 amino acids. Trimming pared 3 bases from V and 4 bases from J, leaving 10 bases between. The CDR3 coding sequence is TGTGCCAGCAGCTTCAGCCCGTGGTACGAGCAGTACTTC. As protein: CASSFSPWYEQYF.

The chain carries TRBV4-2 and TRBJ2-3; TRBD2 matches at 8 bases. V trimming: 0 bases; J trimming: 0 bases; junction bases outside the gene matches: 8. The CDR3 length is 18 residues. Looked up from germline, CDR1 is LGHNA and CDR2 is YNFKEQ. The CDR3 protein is CASSQDPGSGGSTDTQYF. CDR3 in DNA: TGTGCCAGCAGCCAAGATCCCGGGAGCGGGGGAAGCACAGATACGCAGTATTTT.

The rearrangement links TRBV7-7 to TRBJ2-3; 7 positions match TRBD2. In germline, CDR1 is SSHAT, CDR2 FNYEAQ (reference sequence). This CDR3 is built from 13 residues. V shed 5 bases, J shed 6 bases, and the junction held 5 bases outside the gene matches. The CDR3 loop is CASSVLGGDTQYF. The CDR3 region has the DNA TGTGCCAGCAGCGTTTTGGGGGGGGATACGCAGTATTTT. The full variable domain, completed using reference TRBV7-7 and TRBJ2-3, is GAGVSQSPRYKVTKRGQDVTLRCDPISSHATLYWYQQALGQGPEFLTYFNYEAQPDKSGLPSDRFSAERPEGSISTLTIQRTEQRDSAMYRCASSVLGGDTQYFGPGTRLTVL.

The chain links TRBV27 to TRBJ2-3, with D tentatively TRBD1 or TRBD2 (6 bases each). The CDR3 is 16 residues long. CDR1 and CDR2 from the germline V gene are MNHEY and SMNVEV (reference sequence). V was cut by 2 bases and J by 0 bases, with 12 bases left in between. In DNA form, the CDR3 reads TGTGCCAGCAGTTTAAGGCAGGGGACTAGCACAGATACGCAGTATTTT. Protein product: CASSLRQGTSTDTQYF.

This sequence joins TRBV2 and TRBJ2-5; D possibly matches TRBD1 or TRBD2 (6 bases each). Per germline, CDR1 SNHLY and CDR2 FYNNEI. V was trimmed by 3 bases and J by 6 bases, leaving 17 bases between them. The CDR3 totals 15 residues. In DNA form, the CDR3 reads TGTGCCAGCAGTGATTATCGGGGGCCTCCCCAGACCCAGTACTTC. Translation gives CASSDYRGPPQTQYF.

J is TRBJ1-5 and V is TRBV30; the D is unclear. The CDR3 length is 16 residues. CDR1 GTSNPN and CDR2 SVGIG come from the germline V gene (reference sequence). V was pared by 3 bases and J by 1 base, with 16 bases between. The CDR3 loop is CAWRARGGRSNQPQHF. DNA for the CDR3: TGTGCCTGGAGGGCGCGGGGAGGTAGGAGCAATCAGCCCCAGCATTTT.

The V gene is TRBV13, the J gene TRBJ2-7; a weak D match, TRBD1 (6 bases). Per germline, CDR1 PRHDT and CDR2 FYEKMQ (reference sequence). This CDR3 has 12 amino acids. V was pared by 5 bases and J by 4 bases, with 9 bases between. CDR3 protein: CASSPQGYEQYF. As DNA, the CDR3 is TGTGCCAGCAGCCCACAGGGATACGAGCAGTACTTC.

The CDR3 coding sequence is TGTGCCTGGAGTGGCAGGAAGGCAGATACGCAGTATTTT. Protein sequence: CAWSGRKADTQYF. This sequence joins TRBV30 and TRBJ2-3; D gene unclear. Germline CDR1 and CDR2: GTSNPN and SVGIG (reference sequence). There are 13 residues in the CDR3. Trimming cost V 1 base and J 4 bases, with 9 bases left between them.

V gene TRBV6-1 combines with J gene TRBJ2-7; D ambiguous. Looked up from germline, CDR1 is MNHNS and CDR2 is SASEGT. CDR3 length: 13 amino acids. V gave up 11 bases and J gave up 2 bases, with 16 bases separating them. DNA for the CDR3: TGTGCCTCAAAGGAGTATTTTGCCTACGAGCAGTACTTC. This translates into CASKEYFAYEQYF.

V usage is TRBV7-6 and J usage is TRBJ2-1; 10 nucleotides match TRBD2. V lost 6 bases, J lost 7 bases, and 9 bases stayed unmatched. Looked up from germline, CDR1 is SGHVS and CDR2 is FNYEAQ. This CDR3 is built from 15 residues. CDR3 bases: TGTGCCAGCAGTTCTAGCGGGGGAGGTACAAATGAGCAGTTCTTC. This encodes CASSSSGGGTNEQFF.